The present T cell receptor (beta chain) was sequenced within a study of T cells in localized non-small cell lung cancer. Study-wide results and limits: The appearance of a median approximately 55 of the top 100 tumor clones was seen in adjacent lung. Longer survival (overall) was linked to higher T cell density in blood. The greatest T cell clonality was found in uninvolved adjacent lung (higher than in tumor). Heterogeneity remains possible because sequencing was limited to only one tumor region.

In regard to this clone: Its target is unknown.

This CDR3 is 14 amino acids long. Trimming cost V 6 bases and J 6 bases; bases outside gene matches: 6. Germline CDR1 and CDR2: WSHSY and SAAADI. Measured with immunoSEQ multiplex PCR; TCRdb has only the in-frame clones, and not every one. Among tens of thousands of clones listed, 88% were seen once. The V gene is TRBV10-2, the J gene TRBJ2-7; 12 bases align to TRBD1. The sequence was collected from a woman aged 40-69 years with stage III lung adenocarcinoma. The sequencing here drew on peripheral blood mononuclear cells, taken before any cancer treatment. This CDR3 reads CASSKGQGAVEQYF. DNA for the CDR3: TGCGCCAGCAGCAAGGGACAGGGGGCAGTCGAGCAGTACTTC.